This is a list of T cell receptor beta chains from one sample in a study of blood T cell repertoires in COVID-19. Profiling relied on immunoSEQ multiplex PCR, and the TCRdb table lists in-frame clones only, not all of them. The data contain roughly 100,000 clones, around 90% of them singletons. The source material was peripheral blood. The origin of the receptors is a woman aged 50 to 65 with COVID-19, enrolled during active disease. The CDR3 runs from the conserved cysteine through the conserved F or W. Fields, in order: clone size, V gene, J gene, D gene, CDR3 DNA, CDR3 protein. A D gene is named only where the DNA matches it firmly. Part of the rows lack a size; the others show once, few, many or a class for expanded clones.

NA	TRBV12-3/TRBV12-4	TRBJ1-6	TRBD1	TGTGCCAGCAACCGGGACAGGAATTCACCCCTCCACTTT	CASNRDRNSPLHF
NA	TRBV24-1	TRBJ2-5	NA	TGTGCCACCCGCGAGGCATCACGACCGTACCAAGAGACCCAGTACTTC	CATREASRPYQETQYF
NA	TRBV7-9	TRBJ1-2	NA	TGTGCCAGCAGCGAGGAGGGGATTCGGTATGGCTACACCTTC	CASSEEGIRYGYTF
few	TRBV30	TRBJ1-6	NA	TGTGCCTGGAGTTGGGGGGATTCACCCCTCCACTTT	CAWSWGDSPLHF
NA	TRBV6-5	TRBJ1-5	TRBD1	TGTGCCAGCAGTAGCCAAGGGGGCGCGGAGCCCCAGCATTTT	CASSSQGGAEPQHF
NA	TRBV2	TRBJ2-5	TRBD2	TGTGCCAGCAGAGAAGGTGCGGGGGAAGAGACCCAGTACTTC	CASREGAGEETQYF
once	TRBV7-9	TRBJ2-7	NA	TGTGCCAGCAGCCCACCGTCCGGGGGTAAACTCGAGCAGTACTTC	CASSPPSGGKLEQYF
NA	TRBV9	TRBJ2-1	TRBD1	TGTGCCAGCAGCGCCCGGACAGGGGGCAATGAGCAGTTCTTC	CASSARTGGNEQFF
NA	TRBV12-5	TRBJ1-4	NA	TGTGCTAGTGGACCCGGGATTACTAATGAAAAACTGTTTTTT	CASGPGITNEKLFF
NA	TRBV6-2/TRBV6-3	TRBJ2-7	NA	TGTGCCAGCAGTTCAGGGACTCACGAGCAGTACTTC	CASSSGTHEQYF
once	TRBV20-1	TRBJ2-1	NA	TGCAGTGCTAGTAATACGGTCATTGAGCAGTTCTTC	CSASNTVIEQFF
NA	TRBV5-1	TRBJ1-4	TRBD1	TGCGCCAGCAGCAGACAGGGTAGTGCGCCTAATGAAAAACTGTTTTTT	CASSRQGSAPNEKLFF
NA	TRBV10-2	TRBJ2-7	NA	TGCGCCAGCAGACAGGCTAACTACGAGCAGTACTTC	CASRQANYEQYF
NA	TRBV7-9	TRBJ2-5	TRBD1	TGTGCCAGCAGCCCCGGACAGGGCCTACAAGAGACCCAGTACTTC	CASSPGQGLQETQYF
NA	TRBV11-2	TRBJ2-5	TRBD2	TGTGCCAGCAGCTCCTTCCTGAGCGGGGGGGAGACCCAGTACTTC	CASSSFLSGGETQYF
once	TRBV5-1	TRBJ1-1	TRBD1	TGCGCCAGCAGCACAACAGGGGGTACTGAAGCTTTCTTT	CASSTTGGTEAFF
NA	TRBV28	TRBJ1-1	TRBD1	TGTGCCAGCAGTGCCCCATGGGCAGGGGGCACTGAAGCTTTCTTT	CASSAPWAGGTEAFF
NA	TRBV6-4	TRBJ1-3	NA	TGTGCCAGCAGTGAATCGCGAGGGCCCTCTGGAAACACCATATATTTT	CASSESRGPSGNTIYF
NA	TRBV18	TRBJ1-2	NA	TGTGCCAGCTCACCACCGTCGGGGGGGGCTATCAACTATGGCTACACCTTC	CASSPPSGGAINYGYTF
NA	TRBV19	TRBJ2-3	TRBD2	TGTGCCAGTAGTCTCATAGCGGGGGGCACAGATACGCAGTATTTT	CASSLIAGGTDTQYF
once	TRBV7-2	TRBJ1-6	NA	TGTGCCACGGGAACAGGGCAAGGGGGTTATAATTCACCCCTCCACTTT	CATGTGQGGYNSPLHF
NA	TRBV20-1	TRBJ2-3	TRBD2	TGCAGTGCTAGTGGGAGTAGCGGGGGAGGCACAGATACGCAGTATTTT	CSASGSSGGGTDTQYF
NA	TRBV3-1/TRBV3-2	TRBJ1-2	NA	TGTGCCAGCAGCCAAGAGGCCGCCCTTGGCTACACCTTC	CASSQEAALGYTF
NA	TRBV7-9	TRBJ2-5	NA	TGTGCCAGCAGCCGAGATCTCATCCCAGAGACCCAGTACTTC	CASSRDLIPETQYF
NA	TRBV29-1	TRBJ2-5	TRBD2	TGCAGCGTCCTGCCGGGACTAGCGGGGCAGGAGACCCAGTACTTC	CSVLPGLAGQETQYF
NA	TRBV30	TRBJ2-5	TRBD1	TGTGCCTGGAGGGGACAGGTTACTGAGACCCAGTACTTC	CAWRGQVTETQYF
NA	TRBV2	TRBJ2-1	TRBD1	TGTGCCAGCAGCTATGGACAGGTGCCGTCCTACAATGAGCAGTTCTTC	CASSYGQVPSYNEQFF
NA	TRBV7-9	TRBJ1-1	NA	TGTGCCAGCAGCTTAGACTCGAACACTGAAGCTTTCTTT	CASSLDSNTEAFF
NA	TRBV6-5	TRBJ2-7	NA	TGTGCCAGCAGTTATGACGAGACTACCTACGAGCAGTACTTC	CASSYDETTYEQYF
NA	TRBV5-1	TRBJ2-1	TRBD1	TGCGCCAGCAGCTCGCTTTCTGAAGGACAGGGGGCCTACAATGAGCAGTTCTTC	CASSSLSEGQGAYNEQFF
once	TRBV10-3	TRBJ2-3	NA	TGTGCCATCAGTGATCTATACGGACAGATCACAGATACGCAGTATTTT	CAISDLYGQITDTQYF
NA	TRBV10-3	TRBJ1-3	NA	TGTGCCATCGGTCCCCTAGAAGGAAACACCATATATTTT	CAIGPLEGNTIYF
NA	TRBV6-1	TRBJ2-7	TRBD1	TGTGCCAGCAGTGAAGGGGGGGGGACAGGGTTCTACGAGCAGTACTTC	CASSEGGGTGFYEQYF
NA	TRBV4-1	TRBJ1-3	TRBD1	TGCGCCAGCAGCCCAGGGACAGGGTACGGAAACACCATATATTTT	CASSPGTGYGNTIYF
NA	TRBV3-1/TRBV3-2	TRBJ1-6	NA	TGTGCCAGCAGCCAAGAGGGGGCAAATTCACCCCTCCACTTT	CASSQEGANSPLHF
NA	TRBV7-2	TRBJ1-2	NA	TGTGCCAGCAGCTTTTCGTCCCCCTATGGCTACACCTTC	CASSFSSPYGYTF
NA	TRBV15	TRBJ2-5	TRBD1	TGTGCCACCAGCAGGGACACAGGGGTAGAGACCCAGTACTTC	CATSRDTGVETQYF